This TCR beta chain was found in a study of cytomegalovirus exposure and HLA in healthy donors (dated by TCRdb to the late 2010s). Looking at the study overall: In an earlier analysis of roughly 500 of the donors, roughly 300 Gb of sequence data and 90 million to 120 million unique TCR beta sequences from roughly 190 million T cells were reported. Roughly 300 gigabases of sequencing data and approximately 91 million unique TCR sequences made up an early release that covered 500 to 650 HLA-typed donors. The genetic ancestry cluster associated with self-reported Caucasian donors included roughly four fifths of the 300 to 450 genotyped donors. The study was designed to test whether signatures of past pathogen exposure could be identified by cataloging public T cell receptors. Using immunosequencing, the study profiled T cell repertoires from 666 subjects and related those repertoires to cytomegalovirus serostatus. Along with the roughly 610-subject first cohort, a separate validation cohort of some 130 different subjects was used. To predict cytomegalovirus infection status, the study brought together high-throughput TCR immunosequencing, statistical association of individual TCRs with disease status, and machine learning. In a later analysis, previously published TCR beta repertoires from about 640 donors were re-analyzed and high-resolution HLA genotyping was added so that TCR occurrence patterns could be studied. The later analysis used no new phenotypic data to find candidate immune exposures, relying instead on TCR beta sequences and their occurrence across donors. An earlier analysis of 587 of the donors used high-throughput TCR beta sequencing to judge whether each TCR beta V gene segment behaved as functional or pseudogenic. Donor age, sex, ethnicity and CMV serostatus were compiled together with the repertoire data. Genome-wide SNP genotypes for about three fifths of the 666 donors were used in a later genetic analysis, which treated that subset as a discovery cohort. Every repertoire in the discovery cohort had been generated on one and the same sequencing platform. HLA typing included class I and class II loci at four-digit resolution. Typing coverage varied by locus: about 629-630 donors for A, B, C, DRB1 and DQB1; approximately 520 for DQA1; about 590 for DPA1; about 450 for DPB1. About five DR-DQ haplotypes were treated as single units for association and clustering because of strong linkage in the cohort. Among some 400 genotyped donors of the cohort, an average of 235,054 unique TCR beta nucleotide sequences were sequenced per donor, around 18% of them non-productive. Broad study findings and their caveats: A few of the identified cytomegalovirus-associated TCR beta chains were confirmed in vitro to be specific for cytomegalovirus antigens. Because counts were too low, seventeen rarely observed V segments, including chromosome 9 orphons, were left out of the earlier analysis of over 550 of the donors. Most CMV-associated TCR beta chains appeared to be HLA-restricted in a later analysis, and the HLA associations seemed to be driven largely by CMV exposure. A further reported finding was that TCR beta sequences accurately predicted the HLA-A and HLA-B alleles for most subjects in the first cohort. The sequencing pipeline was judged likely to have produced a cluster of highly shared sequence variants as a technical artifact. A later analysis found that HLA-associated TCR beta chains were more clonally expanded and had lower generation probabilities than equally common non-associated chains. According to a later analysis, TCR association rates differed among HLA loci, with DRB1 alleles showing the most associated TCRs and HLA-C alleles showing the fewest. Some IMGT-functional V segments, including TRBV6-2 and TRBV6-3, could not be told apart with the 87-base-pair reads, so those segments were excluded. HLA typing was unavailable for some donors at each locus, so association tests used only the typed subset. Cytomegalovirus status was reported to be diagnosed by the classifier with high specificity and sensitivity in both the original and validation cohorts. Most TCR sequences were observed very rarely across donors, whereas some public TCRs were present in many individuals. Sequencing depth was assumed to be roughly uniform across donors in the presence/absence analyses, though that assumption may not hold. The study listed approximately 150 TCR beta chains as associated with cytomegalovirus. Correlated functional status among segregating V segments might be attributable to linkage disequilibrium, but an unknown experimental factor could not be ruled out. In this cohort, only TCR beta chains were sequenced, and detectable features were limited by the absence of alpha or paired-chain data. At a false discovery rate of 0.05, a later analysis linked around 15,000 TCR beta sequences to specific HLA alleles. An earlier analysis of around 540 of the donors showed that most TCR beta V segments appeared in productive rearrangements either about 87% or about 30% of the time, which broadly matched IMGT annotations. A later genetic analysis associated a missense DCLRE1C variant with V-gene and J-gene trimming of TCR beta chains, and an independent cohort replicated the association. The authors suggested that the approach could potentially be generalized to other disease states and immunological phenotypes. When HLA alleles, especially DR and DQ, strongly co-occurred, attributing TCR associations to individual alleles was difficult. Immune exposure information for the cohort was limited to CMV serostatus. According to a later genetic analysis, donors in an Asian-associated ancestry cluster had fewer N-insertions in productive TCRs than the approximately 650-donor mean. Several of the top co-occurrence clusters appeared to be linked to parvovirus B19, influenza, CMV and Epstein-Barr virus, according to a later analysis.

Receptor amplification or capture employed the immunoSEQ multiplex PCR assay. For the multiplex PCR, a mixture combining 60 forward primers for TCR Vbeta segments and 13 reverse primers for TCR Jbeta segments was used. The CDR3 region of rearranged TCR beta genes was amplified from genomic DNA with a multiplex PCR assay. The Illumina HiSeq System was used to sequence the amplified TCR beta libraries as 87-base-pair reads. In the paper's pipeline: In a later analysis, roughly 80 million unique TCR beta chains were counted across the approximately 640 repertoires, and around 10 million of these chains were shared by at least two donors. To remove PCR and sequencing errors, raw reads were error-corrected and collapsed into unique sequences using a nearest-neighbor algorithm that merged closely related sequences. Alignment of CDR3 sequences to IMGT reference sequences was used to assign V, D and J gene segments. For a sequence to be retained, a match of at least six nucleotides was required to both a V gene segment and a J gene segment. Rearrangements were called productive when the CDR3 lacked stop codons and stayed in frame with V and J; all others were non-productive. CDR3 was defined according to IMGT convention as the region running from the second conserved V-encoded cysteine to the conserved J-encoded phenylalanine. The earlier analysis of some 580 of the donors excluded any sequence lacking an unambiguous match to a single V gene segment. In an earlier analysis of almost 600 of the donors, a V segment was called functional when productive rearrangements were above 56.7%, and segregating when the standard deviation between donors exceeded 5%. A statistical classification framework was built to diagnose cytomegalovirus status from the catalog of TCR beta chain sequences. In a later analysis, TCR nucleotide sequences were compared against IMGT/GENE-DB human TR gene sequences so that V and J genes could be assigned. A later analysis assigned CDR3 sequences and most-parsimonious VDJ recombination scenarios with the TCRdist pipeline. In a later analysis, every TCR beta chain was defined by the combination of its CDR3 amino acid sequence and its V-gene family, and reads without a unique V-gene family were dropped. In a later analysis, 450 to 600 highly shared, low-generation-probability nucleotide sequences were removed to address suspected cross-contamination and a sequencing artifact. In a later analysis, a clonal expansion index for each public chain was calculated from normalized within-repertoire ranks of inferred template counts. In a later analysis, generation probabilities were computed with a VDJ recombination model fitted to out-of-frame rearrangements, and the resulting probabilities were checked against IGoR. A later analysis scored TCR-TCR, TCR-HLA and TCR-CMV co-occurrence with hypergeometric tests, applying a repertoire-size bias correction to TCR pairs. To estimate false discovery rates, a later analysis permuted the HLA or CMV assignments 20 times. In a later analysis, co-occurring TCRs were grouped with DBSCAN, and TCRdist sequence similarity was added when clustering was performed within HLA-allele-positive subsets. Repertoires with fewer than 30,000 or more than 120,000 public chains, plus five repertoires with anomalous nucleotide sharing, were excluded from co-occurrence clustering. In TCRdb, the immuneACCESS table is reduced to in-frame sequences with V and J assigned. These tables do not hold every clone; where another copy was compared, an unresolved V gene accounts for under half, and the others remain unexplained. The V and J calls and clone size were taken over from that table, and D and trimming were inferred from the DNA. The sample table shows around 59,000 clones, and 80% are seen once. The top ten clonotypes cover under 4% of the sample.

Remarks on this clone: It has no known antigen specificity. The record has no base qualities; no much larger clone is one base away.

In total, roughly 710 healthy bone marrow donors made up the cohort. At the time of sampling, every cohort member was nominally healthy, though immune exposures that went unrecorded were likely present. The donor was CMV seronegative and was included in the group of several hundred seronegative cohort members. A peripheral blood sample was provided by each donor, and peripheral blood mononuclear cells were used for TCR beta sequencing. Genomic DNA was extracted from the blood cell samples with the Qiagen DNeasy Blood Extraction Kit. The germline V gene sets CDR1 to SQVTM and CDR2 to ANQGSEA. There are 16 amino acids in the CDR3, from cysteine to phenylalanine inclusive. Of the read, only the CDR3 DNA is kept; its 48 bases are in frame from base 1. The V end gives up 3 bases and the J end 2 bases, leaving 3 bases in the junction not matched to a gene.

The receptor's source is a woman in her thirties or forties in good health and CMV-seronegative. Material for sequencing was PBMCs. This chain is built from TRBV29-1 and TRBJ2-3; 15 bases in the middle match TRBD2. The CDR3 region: CSVEGLAGGTTDTQYF. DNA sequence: TGCAGCGTTGAGGGACTAGCGGGAGGTACCACAGATACGCAGTATTTT.